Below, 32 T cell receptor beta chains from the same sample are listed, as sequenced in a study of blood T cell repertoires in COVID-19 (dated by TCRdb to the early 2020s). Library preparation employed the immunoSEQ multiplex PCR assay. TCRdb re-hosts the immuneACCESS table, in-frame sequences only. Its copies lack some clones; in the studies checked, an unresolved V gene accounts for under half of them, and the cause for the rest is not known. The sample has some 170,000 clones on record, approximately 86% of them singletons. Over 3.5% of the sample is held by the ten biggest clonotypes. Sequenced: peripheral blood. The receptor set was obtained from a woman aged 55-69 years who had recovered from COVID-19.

The CDR3 DNA reads as TGTGCCAGTAGTATAGTCGGGGGGGGTGAAGCTTTCTTT. Its translation is CASSIVGGGEAFF. The chain carries TRBV19 and TRBJ1-1; perhaps TRBD1 as D (5 bases). The CDR3 is 13 residues long. Trimming took off 1 base at V and 7 bases at J, with 10 bases between the two ends. Germline V gene sequence: CDR1 LNHDA, CDR2 SQIVND (reference sequence).

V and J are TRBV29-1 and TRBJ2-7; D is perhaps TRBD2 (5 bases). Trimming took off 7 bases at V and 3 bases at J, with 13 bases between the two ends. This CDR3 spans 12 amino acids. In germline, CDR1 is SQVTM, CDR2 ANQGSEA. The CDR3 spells CSAGMSSYEQYF. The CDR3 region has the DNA TGCAGCGCGGGGATGTCGAGCTACGAGCAGTACTTC.

In DNA form, the CDR3 reads TGTGCCAGTAGTAATCCCAGGAGCGGGGGGGCAGAAGCAAATGAGCAGTTCTTC. Its protein product is CASSNPRSGGAEANEQFF. The V call is TRBV19, the J call TRBJ2-1; 10 bases are shared with TRBD2. In germline, CDR1 is LNHDA, CDR2 SQIVND (reference sequence). Germline trimming cut 4 bases from V and 7 bases from J; bases unmatched to any gene: 16. CDR3 length equals 18 residues.

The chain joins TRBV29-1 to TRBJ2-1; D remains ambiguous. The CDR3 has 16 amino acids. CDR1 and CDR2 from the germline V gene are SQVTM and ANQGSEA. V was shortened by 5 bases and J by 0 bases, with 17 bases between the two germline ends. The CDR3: CSVKGSESISYNEQFF. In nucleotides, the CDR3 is TGCAGCGTTAAAGGTTCGGAGAGCATCTCCTACAATGAGCAGTTCTTC.

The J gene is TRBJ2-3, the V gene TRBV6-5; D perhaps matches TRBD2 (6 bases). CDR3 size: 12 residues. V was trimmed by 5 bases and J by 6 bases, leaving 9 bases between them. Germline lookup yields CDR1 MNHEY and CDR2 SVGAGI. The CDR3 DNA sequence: TGTGCCAGCAGTCCGGAGGGGGATACGCAGTATTTT. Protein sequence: CASSPEGDTQYF.

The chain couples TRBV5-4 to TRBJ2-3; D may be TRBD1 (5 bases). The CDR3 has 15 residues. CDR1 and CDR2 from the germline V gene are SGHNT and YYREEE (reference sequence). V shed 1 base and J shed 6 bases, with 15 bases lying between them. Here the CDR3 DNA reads TGTGCCAGCAGCTTGACAGGCTCCCTCGTGGATACGCAGTATTTT. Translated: CASSLTGSLVDTQYF.

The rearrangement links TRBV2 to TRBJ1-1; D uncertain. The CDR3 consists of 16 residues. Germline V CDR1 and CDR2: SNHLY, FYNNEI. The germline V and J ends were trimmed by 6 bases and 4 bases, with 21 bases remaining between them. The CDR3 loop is CASRAEGGYEGTEAFF. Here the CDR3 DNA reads TGTGCCAGCAGGGCGGAGGGCGGGTATGAGGGCACTGAAGCTTTCTTT. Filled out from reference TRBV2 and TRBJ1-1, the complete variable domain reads EPEVTQTPSHQVTQMGQEVILRCVPISNHLYFYWYRQILGQKVEFLVSFYNNEISEKSEIFDDQFSVERPDGSNFTLKIRSTKLEDSAMYFCASRAEGGYEGTEAFFGQGTRLTVV.

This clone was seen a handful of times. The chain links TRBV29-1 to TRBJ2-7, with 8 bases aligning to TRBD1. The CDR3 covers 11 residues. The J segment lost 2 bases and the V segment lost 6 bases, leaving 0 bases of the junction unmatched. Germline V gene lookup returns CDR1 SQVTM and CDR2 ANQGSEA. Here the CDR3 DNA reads TGCAGCGTGGGACAGGCCTACGAGCAGTACTTC. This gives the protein CSVGQAYEQYF.

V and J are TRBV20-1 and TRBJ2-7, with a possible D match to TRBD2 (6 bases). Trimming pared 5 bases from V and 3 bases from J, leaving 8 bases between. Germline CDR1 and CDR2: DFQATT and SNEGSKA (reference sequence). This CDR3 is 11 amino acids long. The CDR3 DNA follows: TGCAGTGCTCAGACTAGCTACGAGCAGTACTTC. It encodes CSAQTSYEQYF.

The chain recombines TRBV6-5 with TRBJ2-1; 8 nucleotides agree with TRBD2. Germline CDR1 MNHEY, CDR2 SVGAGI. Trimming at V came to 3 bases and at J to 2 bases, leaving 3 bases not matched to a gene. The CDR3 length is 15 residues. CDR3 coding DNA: TGTGCCAGCAGTTATCCCGGGGGGGCCTACAATGAGCAGTTCTTC. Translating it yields CASSYPGGAYNEQFF.

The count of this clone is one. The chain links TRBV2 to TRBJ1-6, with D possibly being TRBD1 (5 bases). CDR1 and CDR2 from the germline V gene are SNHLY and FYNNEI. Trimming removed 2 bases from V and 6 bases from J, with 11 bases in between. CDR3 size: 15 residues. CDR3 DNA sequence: TGTGCCAGCAGTGAACTAGGGGCGAGTAATTCACCCCTCCACTTT. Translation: CASSELGASNSPLHF.

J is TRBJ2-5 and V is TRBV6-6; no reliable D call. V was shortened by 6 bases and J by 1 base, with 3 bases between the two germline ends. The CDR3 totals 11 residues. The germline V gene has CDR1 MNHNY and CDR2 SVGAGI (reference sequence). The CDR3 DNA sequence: TGTGCCAGCAGGGCCCAAGAGACCCAGTACTTC. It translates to CASRAQETQYF.

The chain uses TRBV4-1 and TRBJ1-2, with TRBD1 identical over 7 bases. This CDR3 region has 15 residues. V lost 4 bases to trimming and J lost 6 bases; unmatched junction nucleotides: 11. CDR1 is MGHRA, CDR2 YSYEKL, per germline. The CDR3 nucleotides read TGCGCCAGCAGCCTAACAAACAGGGGTTCCGATGGCTACACCTTC. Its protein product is CASSLTNRGSDGYTF.

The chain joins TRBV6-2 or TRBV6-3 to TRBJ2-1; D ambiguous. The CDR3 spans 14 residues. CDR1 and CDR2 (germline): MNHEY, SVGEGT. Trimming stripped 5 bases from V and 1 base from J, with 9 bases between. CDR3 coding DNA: TGTGCCAGCAGTAAAACAAAATCCTACAATGAGCAGTTCTTC. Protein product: CASSKTKSYNEQFF.

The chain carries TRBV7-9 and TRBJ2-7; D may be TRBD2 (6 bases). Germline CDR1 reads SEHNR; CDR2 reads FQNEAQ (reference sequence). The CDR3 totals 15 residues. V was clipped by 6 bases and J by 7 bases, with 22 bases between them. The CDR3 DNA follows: TGTGCCAGCAGTGGCCGGGAGTCCGCTTTTTTTGAGCAGTACTTC. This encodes CASSGRESAFFEQYF. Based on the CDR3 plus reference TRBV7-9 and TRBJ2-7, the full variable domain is DTGVSQNPRHKITKRGQNVTFRCDPISEHNRLYWYRQTLGQGPEFLTYFQNEAQLEKSRLLSDRFSAERPKGSFSTLEIQRTEQGDSAMYLCASSGRESAFFEQYFGPGTRLTVT.

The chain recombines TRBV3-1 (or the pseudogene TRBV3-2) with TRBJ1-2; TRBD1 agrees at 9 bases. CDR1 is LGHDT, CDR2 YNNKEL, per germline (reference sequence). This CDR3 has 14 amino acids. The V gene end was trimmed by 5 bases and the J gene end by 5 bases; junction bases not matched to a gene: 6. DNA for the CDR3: TGTGCCAGCAGCTTGCTCGGGACAGGGTATGGCTACACCTTC. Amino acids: CASSLLGTGYGYTF.

The CDR3 here is CASSLSGRAGVRTNEKLFF. The CDR3 nucleotides read TGTGCCAGCAGCTTAAGTGGGAGGGCCGGGGTTAGGACTAATGAAAAACTGTTTTTT. The chain couples TRBV7-8 to TRBJ1-4; D is unclear. Germline CDR1 and CDR2: SGHVS and FQNEAQ. V lost 2 bases, J lost 2 bases, and 21 bases lay in between. The CDR3 contains 19 residues.

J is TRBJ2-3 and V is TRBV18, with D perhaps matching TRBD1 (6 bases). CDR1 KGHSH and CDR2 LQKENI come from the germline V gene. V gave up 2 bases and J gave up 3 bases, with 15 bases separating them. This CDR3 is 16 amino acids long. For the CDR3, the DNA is TGTGCCAGCTCACCAGCCAGTCTACAGGGTACAGATACGCAGTATTTT. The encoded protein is CASSPASLQGTDTQYF.

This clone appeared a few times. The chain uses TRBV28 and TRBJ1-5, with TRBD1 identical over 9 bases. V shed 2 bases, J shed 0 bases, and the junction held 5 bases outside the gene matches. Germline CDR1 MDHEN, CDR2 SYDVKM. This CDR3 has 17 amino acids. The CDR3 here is CASSLGTGLYSNQPQHF. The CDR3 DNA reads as TGTGCCAGCAGTTTAGGGACAGGGCTTTATAGCAATCAGCCCCAGCATTTT.

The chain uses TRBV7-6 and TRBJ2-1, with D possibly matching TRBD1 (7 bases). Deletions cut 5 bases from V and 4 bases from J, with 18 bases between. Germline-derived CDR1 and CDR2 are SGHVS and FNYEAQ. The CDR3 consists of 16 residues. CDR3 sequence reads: CASSPTGGGLYNEQFF. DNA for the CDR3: TGTGCCAGCAGCCCAACCGGAGGGGGCCTGTACAATGAGCAGTTCTTC.

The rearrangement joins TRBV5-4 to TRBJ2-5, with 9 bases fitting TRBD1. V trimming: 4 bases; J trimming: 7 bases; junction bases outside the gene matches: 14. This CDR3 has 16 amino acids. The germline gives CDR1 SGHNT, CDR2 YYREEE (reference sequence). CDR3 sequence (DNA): TGTGCCAGCAGCCCACCGCGGACAGGGGATGTCGGGACCCAGTACTTC. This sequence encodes CASSPPRTGDVGTQYF.

In DNA, the CDR3 is TGTGCCAGCAGTTCCGGACTAGCGCTCCTTCAGTACTTC. This sequence encodes CASSSGLALLQYF. This chain connects TRBV12-3 or TRBV12-4 to TRBJ2-4; 9 positions agree with TRBD2. The CDR3 runs 13 residues. Germline trimming cut 4 bases from V and 11 bases from J; bases unmatched to any gene: 6.

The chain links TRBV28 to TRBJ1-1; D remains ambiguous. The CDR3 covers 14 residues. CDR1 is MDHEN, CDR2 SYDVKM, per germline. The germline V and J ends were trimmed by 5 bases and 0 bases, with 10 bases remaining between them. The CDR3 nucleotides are TGTGCCAGCAGTCCAGGCCGCATGAACACTGAAGCTTTCTTT. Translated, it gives CASSPGRMNTEAFF.

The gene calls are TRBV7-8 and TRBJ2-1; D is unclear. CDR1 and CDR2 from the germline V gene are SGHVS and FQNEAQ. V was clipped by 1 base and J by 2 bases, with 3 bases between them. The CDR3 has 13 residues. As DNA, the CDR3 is TGTGCCAGCAGCTTAGACACCTACAATGAGCAGTTCTTC. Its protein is CASSLDTYNEQFF.

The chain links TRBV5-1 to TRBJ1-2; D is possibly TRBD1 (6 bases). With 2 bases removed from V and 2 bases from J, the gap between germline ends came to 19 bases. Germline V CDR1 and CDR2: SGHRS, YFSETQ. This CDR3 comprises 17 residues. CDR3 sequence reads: CASSLNPNRAHNYGYTF. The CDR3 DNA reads TGCGCCAGCAGCTTAAATCCAAACAGGGCGCACAACTATGGCTACACCTTC.

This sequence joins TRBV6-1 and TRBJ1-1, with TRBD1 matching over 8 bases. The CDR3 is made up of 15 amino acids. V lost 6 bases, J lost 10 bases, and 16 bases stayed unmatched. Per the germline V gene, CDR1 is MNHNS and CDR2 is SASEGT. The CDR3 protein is CASSLSEGQGGVAFF. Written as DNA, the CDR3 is TGTGCCAGCAGCCTTTCAGAAGGACAGGGCGGGGTAGCTTTCTTT.

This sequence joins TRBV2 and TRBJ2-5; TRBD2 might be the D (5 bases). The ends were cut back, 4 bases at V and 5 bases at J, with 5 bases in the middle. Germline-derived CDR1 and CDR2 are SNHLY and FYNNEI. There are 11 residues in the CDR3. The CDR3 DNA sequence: TGTGCCAGCAGTGGGGAGGAGACCCAGTACTTC. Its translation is CASSGEETQYF. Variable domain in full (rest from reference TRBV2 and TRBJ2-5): EPEVTQTPSHQVTQMGQEVILRCVPISNHLYFYWYRQILGQKVEFLVSFYNNEISEKSEIFDDQFSVERPDGSNFTLKIRSTKLEDSAMYFCASSGEETQYFGPGTRLLVL.

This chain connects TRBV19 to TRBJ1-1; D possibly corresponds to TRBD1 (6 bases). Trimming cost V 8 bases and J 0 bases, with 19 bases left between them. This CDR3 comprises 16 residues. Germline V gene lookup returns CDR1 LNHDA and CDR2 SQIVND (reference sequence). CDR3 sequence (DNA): TGTGCCAGTGGCCCGAGACAGGCTGTCATGAACACTGAAGCTTTCTTT. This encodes CASGPRQAVMNTEAFF.

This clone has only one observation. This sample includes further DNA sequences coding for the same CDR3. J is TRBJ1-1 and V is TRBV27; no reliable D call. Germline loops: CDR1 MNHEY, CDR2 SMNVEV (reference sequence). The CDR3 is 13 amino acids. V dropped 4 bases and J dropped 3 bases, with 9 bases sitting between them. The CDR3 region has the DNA TGTGCCAGCAGTTCTCGGAGGGACACTGAAGCTTTCTTT. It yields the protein CASSSRRDTEAFF.

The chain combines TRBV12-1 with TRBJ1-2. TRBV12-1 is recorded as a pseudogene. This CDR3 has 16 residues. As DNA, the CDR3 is TGTGCCAGCAGCTTTGATCCCCGAGGGAGTAACTATGGCTACACCTTC. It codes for CASSFDPRGSNYGYTF.

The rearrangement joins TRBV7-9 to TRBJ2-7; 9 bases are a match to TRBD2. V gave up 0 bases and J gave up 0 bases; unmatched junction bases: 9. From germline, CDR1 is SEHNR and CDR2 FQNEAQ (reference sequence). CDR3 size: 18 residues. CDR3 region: CASSLAASGGLSSYEQYF. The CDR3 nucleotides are TGTGCCAGCAGCTTAGCGGCCAGCGGGGGGCTGAGCTCCTACGAGCAGTACTTC.

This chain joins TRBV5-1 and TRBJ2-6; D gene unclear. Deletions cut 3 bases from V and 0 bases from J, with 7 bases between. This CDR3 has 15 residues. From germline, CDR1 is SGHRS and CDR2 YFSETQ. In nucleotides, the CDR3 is TGCGCCAGCAGCTACGACACCTCTGGGGCCAACGTCCTGACTTTC. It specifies CASSYDTSGANVLTF.